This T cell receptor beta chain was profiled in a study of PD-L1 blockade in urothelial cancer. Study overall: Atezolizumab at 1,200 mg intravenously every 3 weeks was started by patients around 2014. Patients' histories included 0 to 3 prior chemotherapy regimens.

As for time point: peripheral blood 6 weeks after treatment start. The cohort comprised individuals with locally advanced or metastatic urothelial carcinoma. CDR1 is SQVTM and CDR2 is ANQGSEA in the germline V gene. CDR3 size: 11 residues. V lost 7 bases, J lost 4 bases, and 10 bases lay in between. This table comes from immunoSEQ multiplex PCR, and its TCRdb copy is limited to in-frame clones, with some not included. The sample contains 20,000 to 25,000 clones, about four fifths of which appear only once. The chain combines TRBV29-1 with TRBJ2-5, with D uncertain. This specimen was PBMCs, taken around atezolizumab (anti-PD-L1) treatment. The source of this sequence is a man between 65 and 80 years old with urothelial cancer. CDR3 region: CSALYGETQYF. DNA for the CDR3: TGCAGCGCCTTATACGGAGAGACCCAGTACTTC. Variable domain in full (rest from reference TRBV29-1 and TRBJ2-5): SAVISQKPSRDICQRGTSLTIQCQVDSQVTMMFWYRQQPGQSLTLIATANQGSEATYESGFVIDKFPISRPNLTFSTLTVSNMSPEDSSIYLCSALYGETQYFGPGTRLLVL.